This is a list of T cell receptor beta chains from one sample in a study of blood T cell repertoires in COVID-19. Profiling relied on immunoSEQ multiplex PCR, and the TCRdb table lists in-frame clones only, not all of them. The table lists fewer than 75,000 clones, 70% to 90% of them singletons. The sample comprised peripheral blood. All receptors derive from a man aged 45 to 65 with active COVID-19. CDR3s include the opening cysteine and the closing phenylalanine or tryptophan. D genes are given only for firm matches. Size values are once, few and many counts, or a class for expanded clones, and some rows have none.

D	V	size	J	CDR3	DNA
TRBD2	TRBV13	NA	TRBJ2-3	CASSLRTSGKDTQYF	TGTGCCAGCAGCCTCCGGACTAGCGGGAAAGATACGCAGTATTTT
TRBD2	TRBV6-6	few	TRBJ2-3	CASTPLGRARDTQYF	TGTGCCAGCACCCCTCTCGGGAGGGCCAGAGATACGCAGTATTTT
NA	TRBV3-1/TRBV3-2	NA	TRBJ1-6	CASSRRPHRPGEGSPLHF	TGTGCCAGCAGTCGTAGGCCACATCGTCCAGGGGAGGGTTCACCCCTCCACTTT
TRBD2	TRBV3-1/TRBV3-2	NA	TRBJ2-1	CASSQEEAGGVYNEQFF	TGTGCCAGCAGCCAAGAGGAAGCGGGAGGTGTCTACAATGAGCAGTTCTTC
NA	TRBV18	NA	TRBJ1-2	CASSQGSNYGYTF	TGTGCCAGCTCACAGGGGTCGAACTATGGCTACACCTTC
TRBD1	TRBV5-1	NA	TRBJ1-1	CASRSPGQAKNTEAFF	TGCGCCAGCCGATCCCCGGGACAGGCAAAGAACACTGAAGCTTTCTTT
TRBD1	TRBV19	NA	TRBJ2-2	CASHRGANTGELFF	TGTGCCAGTCACAGGGGCGCGAACACCGGGGAGCTGTTTTTT
TRBD2	TRBV6-2/TRBV6-3	NA	TRBJ2-7	CASSYSPGLAGGISSYEQYF	TGTGCCAGCAGTTACTCACCGGGACTAGCGGGGGGCATAAGCTCCTACGAGCAGTACTTC
NA	TRBV19	NA	TRBJ2-5	CASSMRFQETQYF	TGTGCCAGTAGTATGAGATTCCAAGAGACCCAGTACTTC
NA	TRBV29-1	NA	TRBJ1-2	CSVEGQGPSNYGYTF	TGCAGCGTTGAAGGTCAGGGGCCCAGTAACTATGGCTACACCTTC
NA	TRBV9	few	TRBJ1-4	CASSTTGSDEKLFF	TGTGCCAGCAGCACTACAGGGAGCGATGAAAAACTGTTTTTT
NA	TRBV7-8	NA	TRBJ2-7	CASSLRAIQGEQYF	TGTGCCAGCAGCTTACGAGCTATCCAGGGCGAGCAGTACTTC
NA	TRBV4-3	once	TRBJ2-7	CASSQLNRDSEQYF	TGCGCCAGCAGCCAACTTAACCGGGACTCCGAGCAGTACTTC
NA	TRBV21-1	medium-sized	TRBJ1-4	CASSKESYEGTNEKLFF	TGTGCCAGCAGCAAAGAAAGTTACGAGGGCACTAATGAAAAACTGTTTTTT
NA	TRBV3-1/TRBV3-2	NA	TRBJ1-4	CASSARATNEKLFF	TGTGCCAGCAGCGCACGGGCAACTAATGAAAAACTGTTTTTT
TRBD2	TRBV5-4	few	TRBJ2-5	CASSLGRGGRVTQYF	TGTGCCAGCAGCTTGGGTCGGGGGGGCCGGGTGACCCAGTACTTC
TRBD2	TRBV7-2	NA	TRBJ2-1	CASRPTGGPYNEQFF	TGTGCCAGCAGGCCTACGGGAGGGCCATACAATGAGCAGTTCTTC
TRBD2	TRBV10-3	NA	TRBJ2-1	CAIRPRVAGDNEQFF	TGTGCCATCAGACCGAGGGTAGCGGGGGACAATGAGCAGTTCTTC